Shown below are 20 T cell receptor beta chains from a single sample sequenced in a study of blood T cells in healthy people across ages. Primed by a sample-barcoded 5' primer and a J-beta primer mix, a second PCR proceeded for about 6 to 12 cycles. TCRdb recomputed calls from the 5' RACE reads with MiXCR, one row per CDR3 protein. The table includes about 1.8 million distinct CDR3 sequences, about 49% detected once. Material for sequencing was blood. The receptors shown here come from a woman between 35 and 50 years old in good health.

The rearrangement uses TRBV27 and TRBJ2-1, with D hard to call. This CDR3 has 13 amino acids. Trimming took off 6 bases at V and 6 bases at J, with 12 bases between the two ends. Germline V gives CDR1 MNHEY, CDR2 SMNVEV (reference sequence). CDR3 sequence: CASRQELVNEQFF. In nucleotides, the CDR3 is TGTGCCAGCAGGCAGGAACTTGTCAATGAGCAGTTCTTC.

V gene TRBV15 combines with J gene TRBJ1-1, with D tentatively TRBD1 (5 bases). CDR1 is LNHNV, CDR2 YYDKDF, per germline (reference sequence). The CDR3 totals 16 residues. The V gene lost 1 base and the J gene lost 1 base, with 13 bases spanning the gap. Here the CDR3 DNA reads TGTGCCACCAGCAGAGTGGTTGGGAGGGGGAACACTGAAGCTTTCTTT. Translating it yields CATSRVVGRGNTEAFF.

This clonotype has just a few counts. The rearrangement uses TRBV7-8 and TRBJ2-7; 8 nucleotides agree with TRBD2. The CDR3 runs 16 residues. Looked up from germline, CDR1 is SGHVS and CDR2 is FQNEAQ. V lost 1 base to trimming and J lost 3 bases; unmatched junction nucleotides: 8. CDR3 coding DNA: TGTGCCAGCAGCTTAGGCGGGGCTAGCGGGTACTACGAGCAGTACTTC. It translates to CASSLGGASGYYEQYF.

This clonotype was counted ten times or more. This chain connects TRBV9 to TRBJ2-1, with 7 bases that match TRBD2. Germline V gene lookup returns CDR1 SGDLS and CDR2 YYNGEE. The CDR3 runs 15 residues. Unmatched junction bases numbered 10, after V lost 4 bases and J lost 6 bases. In nucleotides, the CDR3 is TGTGCCAGCAGCCCCCCTAGCGGCGGACGCAATGAGCAGTTCTTC. The encoded protein is CASSPPSGGRNEQFF.

This clonotype was seen a handful of times. The chain couples TRBV20-1 to TRBJ2-6, with D uncertain. Germline assignment: CDR1 DFQATT and CDR2 SNEGSKA (reference sequence). V lost 4 bases, J lost 0 bases, and 10 bases lay in between. The CDR3 spans 15 residues. The CDR3 DNA sequence: TGCAGTGCTATAGGCAGTAGCTCTGGGGCCAACGTCCTGACTTTC. This sequence encodes CSAIGSSSGANVLTF.

The rearrangement joins TRBV15 to TRBJ2-4, with TRBD1 matching 7 bases. The CDR3 contains 16 residues. Germline CDR1 is LNHNV and CDR2 is YYDKDF (reference sequence). After removal of 1 base from V and 13 bases from J, the junction contained 16 bases not matched to a gene. As DNA, the CDR3 is TGTGCCACCAGCAGAGGGGACAGAAAGTCGGCAGGGGAGCAGTACTTC. Its translation is CATSRGDRKSAGEQYF.

This clonotype was seen a handful of times. This chain uses TRBV6-2 or TRBV6-3 with TRBJ2-5; TRBD2 matches 7 bases. The CDR3 is 14 residues long. Trimming removed 6 bases from V and 6 bases from J; junction bases left unmatched: 10. Germline V lookup: CDR1 MNHEY, CDR2 SVGEGT. The CDR3 loop is CASRRIGGMKTQYF. The CDR3 bases are TGTGCCAGCAGAAGAATCGGGGGGATGAAGACCCAGTACTTC.

CDR3 region: CASSLAGGPIEEDTQYF. CDR3 nucleotides: TGTGCCAGCAGCTTAGCGGGGGGGCCAATTGAGGAAGATACGCAGTATTTT. The chain is built from TRBV7-3 and TRBJ2-3; 9 nucleotides align to TRBD2. Unmatched junction bases numbered 11, after V lost 2 bases and J lost 5 bases. The CDR3 is 17 amino acids. Germline assignment: CDR1 SGHTA and CDR2 FQGTGA.

This clonotype was observed a handful of times. The chain uses TRBV7-3 and TRBJ2-3; D might be TRBD2 (7 bases). Per the germline V gene, CDR1 is SGHTA and CDR2 is FQGTGA. The germline V and J ends were trimmed by 5 bases and 4 bases, with 19 bases remaining between them. This CDR3 comprises 16 residues. The CDR3 DNA reads as TGTGCCAGCAGCCCCAGGCCGTGGGGGGGCGCAGATACGCAGTATTTT. This codes for CASSPRPWGGADTQYF.

This clonotype was seen more than once but under ten times. V and J are TRBV12-3 or TRBV12-4 and TRBJ2-5, with 11 bases matching TRBD1. Trimming cost V 8 bases and J 8 bases; bases outside gene matches: 13. The CDR3 has 15 residues. The DNA of the CDR3 is TGTGCCAGCTCCAGCGGACAGGGGGCTAAGATAACCCAGTACTTC. Amino acids: CASSSGQGAKITQYF.

The CDR3 is CASSLGTVGSDGYTF. In nucleotides, the CDR3 is TGTGCCAGCAGCCTAGGGACAGTCGGCTCTGATGGCTACACCTTC. The chain employs TRBV7-9 and TRBJ1-2; 7 bases align to TRBD1. The trim removed 5 bases at V and 6 bases at J, leaving 12 bases unmatched. Germline CDR1 reads SEHNR; CDR2 reads FQNEAQ (reference sequence). There are 15 residues in the CDR3. The entire variable domain, with the rest obtained from reference TRBV7-9 and TRBJ1-2, is as follows: DTGVSQNPRHKITKRGQNVTFRCDPISEHNRLYWYRQTLGQGPEFLTYFQNEAQLEKSRLLSDRFSAERPKGSFSTLEIQRTEQGDSAMYLCASSLGTVGSDGYTFGSGTRLTVV.

This clonotype was recorded once. The chain recombines TRBV6-2 or TRBV6-3 with TRBJ2-7; the match to TRBD2 covers 8 bases. The CDR3 spans 16 residues. V was pared by 6 bases and J by 7 bases, with 17 bases of the junction left unmatched. Germline CDR1 MNHEY, CDR2 SVGEGT. The CDR3 reads CASRTKRGQVFNEQYF. As DNA, the CDR3 is TGTGCCAGCAGAACAAAGCGGGGGCAGGTTTTCAATGAGCAGTACTTC.

The chain carries TRBV6-5 and TRBJ1-1, with TRBD1 matching over 7 bases. The V segment lost 4 bases and the J segment 0 bases; nucleotides outside the gene matches: 5. CDR3 size: 15 residues. The germline V gene has CDR1 MNHEY and CDR2 SVGAGI. CDR3 protein: CASSFDRAMNTEAFF. DNA for the CDR3: TGTGCCAGCAGTTTTGACAGGGCCATGAACACTGAAGCTTTCTTT.

This clonotype has only a few counts. The gene calls are TRBV11-2 and TRBJ2-7; no clear D gene. The CDR3 loop spans 14 amino acids. Trimming shortened V by 2 bases and J by 5 bases, and 13 bases separated the two germline ends. From germline, CDR1 is SGHAT and CDR2 FQNNGV. In DNA form, the CDR3 reads TGTGCCAGCAGCTTATTGATCCGGGCCCACGAGCAGTACTTC. Its translation: CASSLLIRAHEQYF.

This clonotype was observed a few times. The V and J genes are TRBV12-3 or TRBV12-4 and TRBJ2-5; perhaps D is TRBD1 or TRBD2 (5 bases each). The CDR3 is 14 amino acids. The ends were cut back, 5 bases at V and 4 bases at J, with 14 bases in the middle. The CDR3 DNA follows: TGTGCCAGCAGTACCGGGACGGCGCGAGAGACCCAGTACTTC. Its translation: CASSTGTARETQYF.

J is TRBJ2-1 and V is TRBV20-1, with D possibly TRBD2 on 6 matching bases. The CDR3 is 15 amino acids. With 2 bases removed from V and 9 bases from J, the gap between germline ends came to 20 bases. Germline V lookup: CDR1 DFQATT, CDR2 SNEGSKA (reference sequence). The CDR3 spells CSARRPGTATGEQFF. The CDR3, as DNA: TGCAGTGCTAGACGTCCCGGGACTGCGACGGGTGAGCAGTTCTTC.

The chain is built from TRBV5-1 and TRBJ2-1, with D unresolved. Germline CDR1 reads SGHRS; CDR2 reads YFSETQ. V lost 0 bases to trimming and J lost 2 bases, with 12 bases between them. This CDR3 is 16 amino acids long. The CDR3 coding sequence is TGCGCCAGCAGCTTGGCCCCTGGGCCTCCCTACAATGAGCAGTTCTTC. This sequence encodes CASSLAPGPPYNEQFF.

The chain employs TRBV9 and TRBJ2-7, with D perhaps TRBD1 or TRBD2 (5 bases each). The J call is in doubt because the DNA end fits TRBJ2-5 better. CDR3 length: 13 residues. Germline V lookup: CDR1 SGDLS, CDR2 YYNGEE. CDR3 sequence (DNA): TGTGCCAGCAATAGGGCTGGGGGAGCGACCCAGTACTTC. It yields the protein CASNRAGGATQYF.

This clonotype came up a few times. This chain uses TRBV2 with TRBJ2-3; D might be TRBD2 (6 bases). The germline gives CDR1 SNHLY, CDR2 FYNNEI. V gave up 7 bases and J gave up 2 bases, with 16 bases separating them. The length of the CDR3 is 15 residues. CDR3 bases: TGTGCCAGCACCCTGGGACTCCTCCCCACAGATACGCAGTATTTT. This encodes CASTLGLLPTDTQYF.

This clonotype was counted once. The genes are TRBV20-1 and TRBJ2-1; a possible D gene is TRBD2 (6 bases). Germline lookup yields CDR1 DFQATT and CDR2 SNEGSKA (reference sequence). Deletions cut 3 bases from V and 4 bases from J, with 13 bases between. This CDR3 is built from 14 residues. Here the CDR3 DNA reads TGCAGTGCTAGCTCCCGCGGGGTTTACAATGAGCAGTTCTTC. Its protein product is CSASSRGVYNEQFF.